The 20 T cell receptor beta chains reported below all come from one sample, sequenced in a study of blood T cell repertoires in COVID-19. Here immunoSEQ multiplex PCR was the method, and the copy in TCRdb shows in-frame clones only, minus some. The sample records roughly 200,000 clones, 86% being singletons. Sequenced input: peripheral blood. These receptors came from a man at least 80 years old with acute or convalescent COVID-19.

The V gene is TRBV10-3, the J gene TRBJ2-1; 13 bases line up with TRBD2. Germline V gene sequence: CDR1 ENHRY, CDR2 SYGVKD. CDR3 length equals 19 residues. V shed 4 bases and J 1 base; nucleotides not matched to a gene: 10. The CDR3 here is CAISGVGLAGLTSYNEQFF. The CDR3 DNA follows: TGTGCCATCAGTGGGGTGGGACTAGCGGGGCTAACTTCCTACAATGAGCAGTTCTTC.

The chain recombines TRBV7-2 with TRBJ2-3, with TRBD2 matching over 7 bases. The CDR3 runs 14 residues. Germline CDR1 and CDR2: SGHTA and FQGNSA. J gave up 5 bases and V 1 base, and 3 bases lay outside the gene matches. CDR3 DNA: TGTGCCAGCAGCTTAGGATCTAGCGGAGATACGCAGTATTTT. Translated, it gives CASSLGSSGDTQYF.

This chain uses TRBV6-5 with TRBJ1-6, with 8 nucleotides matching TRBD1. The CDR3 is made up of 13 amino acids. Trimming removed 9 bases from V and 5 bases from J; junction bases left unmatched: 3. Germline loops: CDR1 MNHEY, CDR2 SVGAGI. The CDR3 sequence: CASQGQDNSPLHF. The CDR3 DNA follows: TGTGCCAGTCAGGGACAGGATAATTCACCCCTCCACTTT.

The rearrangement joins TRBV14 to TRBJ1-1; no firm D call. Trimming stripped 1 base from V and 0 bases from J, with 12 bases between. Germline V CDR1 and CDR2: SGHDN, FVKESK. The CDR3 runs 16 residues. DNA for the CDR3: TGTGCCAGCAGCCAAGTGTCAGGAATCATGAACACTGAAGCTTTCTTT. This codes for CASSQVSGIMNTEAFF.

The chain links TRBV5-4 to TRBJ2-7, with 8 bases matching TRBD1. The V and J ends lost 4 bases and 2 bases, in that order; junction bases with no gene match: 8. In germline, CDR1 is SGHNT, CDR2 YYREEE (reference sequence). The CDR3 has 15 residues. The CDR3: CASSRDRLHTYEQYV. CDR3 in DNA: TGTGCCAGCAGCCGGGACAGGCTGCATACCTACGAGCAGTACGTC.

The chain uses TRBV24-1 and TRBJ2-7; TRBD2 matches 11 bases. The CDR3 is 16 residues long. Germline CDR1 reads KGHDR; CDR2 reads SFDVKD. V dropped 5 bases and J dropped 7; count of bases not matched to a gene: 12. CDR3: CATSAPSPSGRWEQYF. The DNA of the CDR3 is TGTGCCACCAGTGCCCCTTCGCCTAGCGGGAGGTGGGAGCAGTACTTC.

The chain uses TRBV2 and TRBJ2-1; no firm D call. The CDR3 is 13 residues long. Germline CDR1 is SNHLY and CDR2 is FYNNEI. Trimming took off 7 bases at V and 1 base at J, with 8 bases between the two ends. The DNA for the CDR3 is TGTGCCAGCAAGAAGCTTTCCTACAATGAGCAGTTCTTC. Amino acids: CASKKLSYNEQFF.

The DNA of the CDR3 is TGTGCCAGCTCACCACGAACAGCTCAGGGGTCACCCCTCCACTTT. It yields the protein CASSPRTAQGSPLHF. The chain employs TRBV18 and TRBJ1-6; tentatively, D is TRBD1 (6 bases). This CDR3 has 15 amino acids. Trimming left V 1 base short and J 10 bases short, with 14 bases between. Germline loops: CDR1 KGHSH, CDR2 LQKENI.

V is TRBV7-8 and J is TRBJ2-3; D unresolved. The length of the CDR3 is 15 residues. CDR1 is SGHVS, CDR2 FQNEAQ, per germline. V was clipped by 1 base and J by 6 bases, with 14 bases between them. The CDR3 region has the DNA TGTGCCAGCAGCTTAGTACTGAGGTCCAGCGATACGCAGTATTTT. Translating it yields CASSLVLRSSDTQYF.

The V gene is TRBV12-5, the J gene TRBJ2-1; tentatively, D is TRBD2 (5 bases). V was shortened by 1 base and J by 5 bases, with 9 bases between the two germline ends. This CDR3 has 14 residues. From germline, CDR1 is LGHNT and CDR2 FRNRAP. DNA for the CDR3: TGTGCTAGTGGTTTGGGGATCGGGGACAATGAGCAGTTCTTC. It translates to CASGLGIGDNEQFF.

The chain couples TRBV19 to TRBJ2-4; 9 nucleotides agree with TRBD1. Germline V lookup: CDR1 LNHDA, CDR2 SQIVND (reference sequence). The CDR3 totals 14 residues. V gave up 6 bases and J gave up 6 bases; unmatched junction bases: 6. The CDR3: CASRGTGKLNIQYF. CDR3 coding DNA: TGTGCCAGTAGAGGGACAGGGAAATTAAACATTCAGTACTTC.

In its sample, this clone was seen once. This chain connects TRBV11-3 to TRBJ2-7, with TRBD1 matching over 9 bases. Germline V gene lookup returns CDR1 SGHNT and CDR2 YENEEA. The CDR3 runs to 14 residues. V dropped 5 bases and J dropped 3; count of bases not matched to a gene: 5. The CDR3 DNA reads TGTGCCAGCAGCCCCCGGACAGGGGTCTACGAGCAGTACGTC. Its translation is CASSPRTGVYEQYV.

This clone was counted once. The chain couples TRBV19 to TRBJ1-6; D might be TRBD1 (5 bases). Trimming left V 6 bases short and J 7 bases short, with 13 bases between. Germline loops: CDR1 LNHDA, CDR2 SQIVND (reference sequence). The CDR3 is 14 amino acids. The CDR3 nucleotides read TGTGCCAGTAGGGAAGACAGAAGAAATTCACCCCTCCACTTT. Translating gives CASREDRRNSPLHF.

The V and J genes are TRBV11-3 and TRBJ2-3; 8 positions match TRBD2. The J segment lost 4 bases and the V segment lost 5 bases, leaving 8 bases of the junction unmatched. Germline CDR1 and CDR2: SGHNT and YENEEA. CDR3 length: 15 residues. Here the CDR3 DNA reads TGTGCCAGCAGCCCAGGACTAGCTCGGGCAGATACGCAGTATTTT. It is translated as CASSPGLARADTQYF.

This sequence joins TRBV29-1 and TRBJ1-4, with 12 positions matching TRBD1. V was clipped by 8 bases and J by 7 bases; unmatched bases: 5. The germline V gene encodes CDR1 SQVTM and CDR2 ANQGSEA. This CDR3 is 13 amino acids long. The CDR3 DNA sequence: TGCAGCACTGAGGGACAGGGGGCTGAAAAACTGTTTTTT. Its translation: CSTEGQGAEKLFF.

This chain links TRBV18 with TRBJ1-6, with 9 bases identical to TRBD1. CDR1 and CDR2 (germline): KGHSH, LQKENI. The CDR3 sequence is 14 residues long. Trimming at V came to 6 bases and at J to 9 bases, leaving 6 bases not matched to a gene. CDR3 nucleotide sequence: TGTGCCAGCTCGAAGGGACAGGGCGCTTCACCCCTCCACTTT. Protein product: CASSKGQGASPLHF.

The CDR3 bases are TGCAGCGTTGGGGGACTAGCGGGTACAGATACGCAGTATTTT. Encoded protein: CSVGGLAGTDTQYF. The chain uses TRBV29-1 and TRBJ2-3, with 12 bases aligning to TRBD2. Germline V gene lookup returns CDR1 SQVTM and CDR2 ANQGSEA. V gave up 4 bases and J gave up 3 bases; unmatched junction bases: 2. This CDR3 comprises 14 residues.

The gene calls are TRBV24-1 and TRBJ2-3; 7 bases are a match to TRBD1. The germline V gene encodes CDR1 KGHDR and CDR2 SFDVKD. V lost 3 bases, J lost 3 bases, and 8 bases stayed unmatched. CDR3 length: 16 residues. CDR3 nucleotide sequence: TGTGCCACCAGTGATGACCGGACAGGAGCAACAGATACGCAGTATTTT. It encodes CATSDDRTGATDTQYF.

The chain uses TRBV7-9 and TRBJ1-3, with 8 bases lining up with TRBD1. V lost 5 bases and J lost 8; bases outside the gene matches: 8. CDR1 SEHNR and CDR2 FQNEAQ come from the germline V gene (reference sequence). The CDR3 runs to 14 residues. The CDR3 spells CASSLSQGADTIYF. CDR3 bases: TGTGCCAGCAGCCTGAGCCAGGGGGCGGACACCATATATTTT.

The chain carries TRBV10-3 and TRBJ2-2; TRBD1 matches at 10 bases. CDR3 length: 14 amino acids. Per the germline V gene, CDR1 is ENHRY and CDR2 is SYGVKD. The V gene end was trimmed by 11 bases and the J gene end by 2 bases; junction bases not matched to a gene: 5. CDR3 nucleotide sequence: TGTGCCTCGAGACAGGGGGCTAACACCGGGGAGCTGTTTTTT. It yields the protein CASRQGANTGELFF.